This record concerns one T cell receptor beta chain sequence. CDR1 MNHEY and CDR2 SVGAGI come from the germline V gene. Trimming cost V 5 bases and J 5 bases, with 10 bases left between them. This CDR3 has 13 residues. The data were obtained in a study of shared T cell receptors in the human thymus. Generated by immunoSEQ multiplex PCR, the TCRdb table keeps only in-frame clones and is missing some. The sample shows under 850,000 clones, 88% of them seen only once. Separately, the same data were catalogued under a study of human thymus T cells. As that study records: Resections from corrective heart surgery supplied the thymus tissue. Thymic TCR repertoires of unrelated people reportedly overlapped highly.

The sample was thymocytes. This sequence was found in a boy in the first two years of life with a congenital heart defect. The chain recombines TRBV6-5 with TRBJ1-5; D is unclear. Here the CDR3 reads CASSGGWDQPQHF. The CDR3 DNA reads as TGTGCCAGCAGTGGAGGGTGGGATCAGCCCCAGCATTTT.